This T cell receptor (beta chain) was recorded in a study of glioma-infiltrating T cells (dated by TCRdb to 2016 to 2017). As for the study more broadly: Sequencing of TCR alpha- and beta-chain repertoires was performed on glioma tissue, on non-neoplastic brain tissue, and on matched peripheral blood mononuclear cells. To gauge divergence between tissue and blood T-cell populations, every tissue-infiltrating repertoire was compared against the peripheral blood repertoire from the same patient. The paired cohort comprised three low-grade glioma patients, about 8 primary glioblastoma patients and three non-glioma patients contributing non-neoplastic brain tissue. What the work shows at the level of the full study, not this receptor alone: In non-neoplastic patients, VJ-independent divergence between tissue and blood fell below expectation, whereas in all gliomas, and especially in low-grade gliomas, the divergence rose above expectation. Very few CDR3 sequences were found to be shared between tissue and blood, and this scarcity was attributed to high CDR3 diversity and limited sampling. Small numbers underpinned the group comparisons: roughly eight glioblastoma patients, three low-grade glioma patients and three non-neoplastic patients.

The iRepertoire nested amplicon-rescue multiplex PCR (arm-PCR) platform was used to amplify TCR alpha and beta CDR3 regions from RNA. For one-step reverse transcription and amplification, roughly 90-450 ng of tissue mRNA or PBMC total RNA was used as input. Following bead purification, Illumina adapters were added through a secondary multiplex PCR, and the libraries were then gel-purified between 200 and 400 bp. Libraries carried internal 6-nucleotide barcodes used for demultiplexing. Sequencing of the libraries was done on an Illumina MiSeq using 2x220 or 2x250 nucleotide paired-end reads. Regarding the original processing steps: Paired reads were merged using FLASH 1.2.11 and were aligned to the GRCh37 human genome using BWA-MEM, after which TRA and TRB reads were extracted. V and J assignment used an IMGT-derived reference of cassette sequences and CDR3 motifs that included pseudogenes. Three-frame translation of reads was performed, and productive CDR3s were defined as those with a C...FGXG motif and no stop codons. A clonotype was defined as a unique combination of a V-J cassette pair and a CDR3 amino acid sequence. Hamming distance filtering was applied to reads, with thresholds set by the sequence error rate of each sample in mapped regions. TCRdb reworked the public reads: Q25 trimming with fastp, MiXCR clone assembly, productive beta chains retained. A single entry per CDR3 protein holds the most common genes and DNA from its merged rows. Here the V and J calls rest on TCRdb's processing, not on the authors' analysis. This sample lists over 100,000 distinct CDR3 sequences; 20% to 30% were detected once. The top ten constitute just under 35% of the sample.

Turning to this clonotype: Its antigen has not been determined. Within one base of it there is no much larger clone, and no base qualities were kept.

After removal of 5 bases from V and 11 bases from J, the junction retains 2 bases not matched to a gene. Spanning cysteine to phenylalanine, the CDR3 consists of 12 amino acids. Left in the record is the CDR3 DNA by itself, 36 bases read in frame from the first base. The germline V gene supplies CDR1 MNHNS and CDR2 SASEGT. This TCR was sampled from a human donor with low-grade glioma or glioblastoma, undergoing nonglioma brain surgery, or in good health (not recorded which). Recombination connected TRBV6-1 to TRBJ1-6; TRBD1 matches 8 bases in the middle. The sample was glioma tissue, nonneoplastic brain tissue, or PBMCs (not recorded which). The CDR3 region: CASSTGGPPLHF. Here is the DNA: TGTGCCAGCAGTACAGGGGGTCCACCCCTCCACTTT.